This TCR beta chain was identified during a study of OX40 agonist ivuxolimab in advanced cancers. The overall study: Melanoma, hepatocellular carcinoma, head and neck or renal cell cancer occurred in dose-escalation patients. Partial responses were achieved by three patients: one hepatocellular carcinoma, two cutaneous melanoma.

Study-level findings and limits: Among the nonresponders, some also had low normalized T-cell clonal expansion.

CDR3 size: 14 residues. The germline CDR1 and CDR2 sequences are MGHRA and YSYEKL. With 1 base removed from V and 10 bases from J, the gap between germline ends came to 13 bases. In its sample, this clone was seen a few times. The antigen remains undetermined. Sequencing was performed with immunoSEQ multiplex PCR; in TCRdb, only in-frame clones are kept and a portion is missing. Of some 14,000 clones in the sample, around 80% are singletons; the top ten hold around 44%. This sequence originates from an adult with an advanced solid tumor such as melanoma, head and neck, liver or kidney cancer. The sequencing here drew on CD4+ or CD8+ T cells sorted from blood, taken in a trial of the OX40 agonist ivuxolimab. The rearrangement uses TRBV4-1 and TRBJ1-4; tentatively, D is TRBD1 (5 bases). The CDR3 is CASSQGGEDLKLFF. The DNA for the CDR3 is TGCGCCAGCAGCCAAGGGGGGGAGGACCTAAAACTGTTTTTT.